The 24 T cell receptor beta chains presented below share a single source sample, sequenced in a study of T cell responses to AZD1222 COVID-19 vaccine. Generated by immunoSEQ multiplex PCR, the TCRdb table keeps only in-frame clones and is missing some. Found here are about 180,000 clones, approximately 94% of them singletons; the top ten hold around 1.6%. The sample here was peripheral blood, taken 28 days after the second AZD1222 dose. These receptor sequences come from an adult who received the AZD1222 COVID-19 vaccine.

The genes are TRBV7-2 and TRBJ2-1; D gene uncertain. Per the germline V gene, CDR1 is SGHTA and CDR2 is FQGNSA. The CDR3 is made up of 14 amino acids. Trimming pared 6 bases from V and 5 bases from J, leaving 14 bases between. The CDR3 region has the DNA TGTGCCAGCAGTTACATCCCAGATGACAATGAGCAGTTCTTC. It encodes CASSYIPDDNEQFF.

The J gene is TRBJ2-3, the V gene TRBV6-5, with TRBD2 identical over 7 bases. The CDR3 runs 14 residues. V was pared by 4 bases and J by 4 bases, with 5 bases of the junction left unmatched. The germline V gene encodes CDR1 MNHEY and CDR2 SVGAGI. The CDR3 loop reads CASSLAGEADTQYF. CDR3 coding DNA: TGTGCCAGCAGTTTGGCGGGAGAGGCAGATACGCAGTATTTT.

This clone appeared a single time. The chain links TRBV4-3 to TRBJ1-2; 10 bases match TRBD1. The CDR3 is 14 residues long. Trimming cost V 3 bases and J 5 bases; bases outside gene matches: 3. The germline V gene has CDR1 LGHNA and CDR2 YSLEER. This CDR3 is CASSHGDRGYGYTF. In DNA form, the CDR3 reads TGCGCCAGCAGCCACGGGGACAGGGGATATGGCTACACCTTC.

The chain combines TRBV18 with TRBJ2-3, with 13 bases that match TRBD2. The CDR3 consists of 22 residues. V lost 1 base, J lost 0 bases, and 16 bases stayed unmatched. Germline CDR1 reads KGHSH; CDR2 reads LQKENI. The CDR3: CASSPLRGLAGAGLNSTDTQYF. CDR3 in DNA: TGTGCCAGCTCACCACTCCGAGGACTAGCGGGAGCGGGACTAAATAGCACAGATACGCAGTATTTT. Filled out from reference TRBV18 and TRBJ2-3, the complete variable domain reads NAGVMQNPRHLVRRRGQEARLRCSPMKGHSHVYWYRQLPEEGLKFMVYLQKENIIDESGMPKERFSAEFPKEGPSILRIQQVVRGDSAAYFCASSPLRGLAGAGLNSTDTQYFGPGTRLTVL.

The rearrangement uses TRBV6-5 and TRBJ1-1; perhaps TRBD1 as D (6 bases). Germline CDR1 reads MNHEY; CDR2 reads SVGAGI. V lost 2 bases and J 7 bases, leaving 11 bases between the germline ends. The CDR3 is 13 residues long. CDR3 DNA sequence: TGTGCCAGCAGTTACCGGGGGGCTAATGAAGCTTTCTTT. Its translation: CASSYRGANEAFF.

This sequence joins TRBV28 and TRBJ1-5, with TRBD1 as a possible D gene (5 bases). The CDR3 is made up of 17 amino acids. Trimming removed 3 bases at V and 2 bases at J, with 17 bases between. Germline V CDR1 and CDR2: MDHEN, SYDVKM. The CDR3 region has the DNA TGTGCCAGCAGTTTTCGGAGGGGACTAGGGGGCAATCAGCCCCAGCATTTT. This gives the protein CASSFRRGLGGNQPQHF.

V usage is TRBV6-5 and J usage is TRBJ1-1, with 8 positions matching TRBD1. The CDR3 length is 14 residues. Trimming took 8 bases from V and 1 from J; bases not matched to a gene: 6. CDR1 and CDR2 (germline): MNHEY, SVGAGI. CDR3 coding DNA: TGTGCCAGCTTTTTCGGACAGGGGAACACTGAAGCTTTCTTT. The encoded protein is CASFFGQGNTEAFF.

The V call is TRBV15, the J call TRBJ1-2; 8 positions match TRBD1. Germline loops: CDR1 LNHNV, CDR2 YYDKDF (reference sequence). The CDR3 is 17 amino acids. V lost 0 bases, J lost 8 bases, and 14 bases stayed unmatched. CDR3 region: CATSRDYGGQGSRGYTF. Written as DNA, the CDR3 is TGTGCCACCAGCAGAGATTACGGTGGACAGGGTAGTAGGGGCTACACCTTC.

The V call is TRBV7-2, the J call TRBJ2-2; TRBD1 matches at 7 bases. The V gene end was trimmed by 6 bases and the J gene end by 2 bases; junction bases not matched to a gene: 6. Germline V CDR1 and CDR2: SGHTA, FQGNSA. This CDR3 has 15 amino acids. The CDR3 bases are TGTGCCAGCAGGCCGGGACAGCTAAACACCGGGGAGCTGTTTTTT. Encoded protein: CASRPGQLNTGELFF.

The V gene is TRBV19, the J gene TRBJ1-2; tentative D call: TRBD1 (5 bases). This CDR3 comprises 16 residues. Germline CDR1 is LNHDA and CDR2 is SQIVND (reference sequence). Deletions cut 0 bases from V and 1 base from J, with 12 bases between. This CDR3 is CASSIDRAGNNYGYTF. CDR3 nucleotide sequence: TGTGCCAGTAGTATAGATCGGGCAGGGAATAACTATGGCTACACCTTC.

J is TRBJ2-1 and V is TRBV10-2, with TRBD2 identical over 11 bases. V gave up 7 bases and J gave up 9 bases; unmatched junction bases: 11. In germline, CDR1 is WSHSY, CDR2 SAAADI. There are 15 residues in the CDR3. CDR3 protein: CASKILAGVYSEQFF. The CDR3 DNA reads TGCGCCAGCAAGATACTAGCGGGAGTTTATAGTGAGCAGTTCTTC.

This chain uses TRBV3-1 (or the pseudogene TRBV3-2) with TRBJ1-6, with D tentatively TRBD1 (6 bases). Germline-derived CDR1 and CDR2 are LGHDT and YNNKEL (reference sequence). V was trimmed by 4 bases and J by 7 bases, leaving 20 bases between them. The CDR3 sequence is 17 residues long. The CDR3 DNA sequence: TGTGCCAGCAGCCCCCGCGGGGGGCGTTCGAAGAATTCACCCCTCCACTTT. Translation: CASSPRGGRSKNSPLHF.

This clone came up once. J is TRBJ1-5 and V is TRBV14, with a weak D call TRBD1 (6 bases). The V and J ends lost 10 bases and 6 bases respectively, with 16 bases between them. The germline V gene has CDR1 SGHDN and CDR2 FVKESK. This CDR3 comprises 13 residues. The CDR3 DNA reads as TGTGCCACCACGTCGGGGGGCGGTCAGCCCCAGCATTTT. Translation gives CATTSGGGQPQHF.

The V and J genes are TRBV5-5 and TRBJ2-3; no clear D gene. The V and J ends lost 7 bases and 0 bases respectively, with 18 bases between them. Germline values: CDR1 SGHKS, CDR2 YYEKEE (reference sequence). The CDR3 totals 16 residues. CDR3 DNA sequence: TGTGCCAGCCCAGCTTTTATGGGGTCTAGCACAGATACGCAGTATTTT. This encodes CASPAFMGSSTDTQYF.

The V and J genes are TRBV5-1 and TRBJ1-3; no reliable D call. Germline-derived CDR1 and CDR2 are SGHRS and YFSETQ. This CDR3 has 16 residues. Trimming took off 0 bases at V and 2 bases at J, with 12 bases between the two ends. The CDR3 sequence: CASSLGPLPPGNTIYF. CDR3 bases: TGCGCCAGCAGCTTGGGTCCCCTACCACCTGGAAACACCATATATTTT.

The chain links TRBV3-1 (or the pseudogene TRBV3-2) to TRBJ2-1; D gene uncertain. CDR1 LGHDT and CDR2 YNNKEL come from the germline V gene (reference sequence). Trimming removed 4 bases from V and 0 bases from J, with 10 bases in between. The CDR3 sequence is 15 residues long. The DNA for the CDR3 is TGTGCCAGCAGCCGGCAGACCCTCTCCTACAATGAGCAGTTCTTC. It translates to CASSRQTLSYNEQFF.

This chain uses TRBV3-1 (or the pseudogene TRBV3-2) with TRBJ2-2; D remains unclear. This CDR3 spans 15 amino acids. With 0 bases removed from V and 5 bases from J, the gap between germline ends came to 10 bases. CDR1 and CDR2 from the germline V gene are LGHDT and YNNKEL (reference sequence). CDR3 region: CASSQDRSRTGELFF. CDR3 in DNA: TGTGCCAGCAGCCAAGATCGATCAAGGACCGGGGAGCTGTTTTTT.

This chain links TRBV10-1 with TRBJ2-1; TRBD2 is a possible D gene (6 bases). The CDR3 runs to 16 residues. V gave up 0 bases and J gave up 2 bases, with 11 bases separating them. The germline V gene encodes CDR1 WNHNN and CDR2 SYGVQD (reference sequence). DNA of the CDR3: TGCGCCAGCAGTGAGTCGGTGGGAGGCCCCTACAATGAGCAGTTCTTC. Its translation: CASSESVGGPYNEQFF.

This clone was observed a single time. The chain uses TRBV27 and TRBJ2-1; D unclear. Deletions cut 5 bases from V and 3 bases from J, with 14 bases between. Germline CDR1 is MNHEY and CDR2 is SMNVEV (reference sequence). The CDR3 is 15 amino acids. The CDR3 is CASSLITPSYNEQFF. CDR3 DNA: TGTGCCAGCAGTCTGATAACCCCGAGCTACAATGAGCAGTTCTTC.

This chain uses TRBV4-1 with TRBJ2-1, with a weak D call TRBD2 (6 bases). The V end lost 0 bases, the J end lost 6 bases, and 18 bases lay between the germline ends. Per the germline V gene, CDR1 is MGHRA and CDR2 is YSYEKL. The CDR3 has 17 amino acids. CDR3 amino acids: CASSQDRETPRLNEQFF. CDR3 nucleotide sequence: TGCGCCAGCAGCCAAGATCGGGAGACTCCCCGTCTCAATGAGCAGTTCTTC.

CDR3 residues: CATSKSGSYNSPLHF. The CDR3 DNA follows: TGTGCCACCAGCAAAAGTGGCTCCTATAATTCACCCCTCCACTTT. The chain is built from TRBV15 and TRBJ1-6; D not resolved. V was trimmed by 4 bases and J by 0 bases, leaving 7 bases between them. In germline, CDR1 is LNHNV, CDR2 YYDKDF (reference sequence). CDR3 length: 15 amino acids.

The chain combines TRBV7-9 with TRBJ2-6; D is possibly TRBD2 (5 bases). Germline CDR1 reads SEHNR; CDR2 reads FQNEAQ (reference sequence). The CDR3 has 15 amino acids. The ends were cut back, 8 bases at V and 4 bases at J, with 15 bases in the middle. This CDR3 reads CASPQDLGGANVLTF. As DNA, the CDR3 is TGTGCCAGCCCCCAGGACTTGGGGGGGGCCAACGTCCTGACTTTC.

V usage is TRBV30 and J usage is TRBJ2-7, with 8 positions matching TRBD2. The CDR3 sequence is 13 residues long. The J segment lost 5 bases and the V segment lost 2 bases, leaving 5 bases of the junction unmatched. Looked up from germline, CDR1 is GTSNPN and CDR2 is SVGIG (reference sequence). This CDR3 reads CAWSPGLAHEQYF. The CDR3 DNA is TGTGCCTGGAGTCCTGGACTAGCCCACGAGCAGTACTTC. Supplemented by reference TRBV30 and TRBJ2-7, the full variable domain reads SQTIHQWPATLVQPVGSPLSLECTVEGTSNPNLYWYRQAAGRGLQLLFYSVGIGQISSEVPQNLSASRPQDRQFILSSKKLLLSDSGFYLCAWSPGLAHEQYFGPGTRLTVT.

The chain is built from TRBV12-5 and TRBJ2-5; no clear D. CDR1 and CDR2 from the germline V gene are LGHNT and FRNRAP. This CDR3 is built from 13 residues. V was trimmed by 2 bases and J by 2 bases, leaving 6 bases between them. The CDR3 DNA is TGTGCTAGTGGTTTGTATGATCAAGAGACCCAGTACTTC. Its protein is CASGLYDQETQYF.